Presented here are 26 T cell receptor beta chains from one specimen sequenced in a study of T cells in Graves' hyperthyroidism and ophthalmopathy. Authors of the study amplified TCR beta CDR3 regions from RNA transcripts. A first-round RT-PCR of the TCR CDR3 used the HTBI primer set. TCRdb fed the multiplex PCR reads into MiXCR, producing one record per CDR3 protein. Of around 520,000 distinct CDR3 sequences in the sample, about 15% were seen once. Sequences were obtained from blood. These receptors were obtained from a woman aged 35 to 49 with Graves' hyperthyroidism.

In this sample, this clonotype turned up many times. CDR3 DNA sequence: TGTGCCAGCAGTTTACCCACTGACGGGGGTTGGGGAAACACCATATATTTT. It yields the protein CASSLPTDGGWGNTIYF. The chain links TRBV28 to TRBJ1-3; maybe TRBD1 (5 bases). CDR1 MDHEN and CDR2 SYDVKM come from the germline V gene. With 2 bases removed from V and 4 bases from J, the gap between germline ends came to 18 bases. The CDR3 is 17 residues long.

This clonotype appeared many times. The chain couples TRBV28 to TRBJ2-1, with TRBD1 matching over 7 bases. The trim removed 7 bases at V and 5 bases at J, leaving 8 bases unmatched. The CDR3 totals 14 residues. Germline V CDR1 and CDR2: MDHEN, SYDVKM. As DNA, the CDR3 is TGTGCCAGCAACCTTTCGGGACAGCACAATGAGCAGTTCTTC. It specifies CASNLSGQHNEQFF.

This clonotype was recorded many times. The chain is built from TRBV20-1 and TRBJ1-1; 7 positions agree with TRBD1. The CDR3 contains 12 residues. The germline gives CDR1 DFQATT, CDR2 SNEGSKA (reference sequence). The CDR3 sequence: CSPGTANTEAFF. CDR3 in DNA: TGCAGCCCCGGGACAGCGAACACTGAAGCTTTCTTT.

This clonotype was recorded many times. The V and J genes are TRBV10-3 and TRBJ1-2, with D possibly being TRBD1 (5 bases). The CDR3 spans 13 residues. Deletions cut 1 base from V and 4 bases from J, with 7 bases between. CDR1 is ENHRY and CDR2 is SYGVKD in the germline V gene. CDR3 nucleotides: TGTGCCATCAGTGAGTTGGGGGGCTATGGCTACACCTTC. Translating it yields CAISELGGYGYTF.

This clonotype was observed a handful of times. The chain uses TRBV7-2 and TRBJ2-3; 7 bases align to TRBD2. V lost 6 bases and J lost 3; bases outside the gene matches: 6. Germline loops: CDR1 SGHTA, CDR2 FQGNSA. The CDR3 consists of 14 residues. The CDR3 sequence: CASRRGLETDTQYF. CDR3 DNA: TGTGCCAGCAGAAGAGGACTAGAAACAGATACGCAGTATTTT.

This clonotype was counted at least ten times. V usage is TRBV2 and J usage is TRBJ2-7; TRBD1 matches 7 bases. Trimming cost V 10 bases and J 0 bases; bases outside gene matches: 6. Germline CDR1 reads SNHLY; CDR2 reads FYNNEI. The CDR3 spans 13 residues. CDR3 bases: TGTGCCACCAGGGGGACAGCCTCCTACGAGCAGTACTTC. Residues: CATRGTASYEQYF.

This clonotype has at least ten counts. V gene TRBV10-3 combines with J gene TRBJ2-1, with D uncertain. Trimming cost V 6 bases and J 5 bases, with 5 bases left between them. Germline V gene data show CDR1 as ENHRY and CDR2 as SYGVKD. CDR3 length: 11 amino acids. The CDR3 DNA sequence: TGTGCCATCAGAGCAAACAATGAGCAGTTCTTC. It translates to CAIRANNEQFF.

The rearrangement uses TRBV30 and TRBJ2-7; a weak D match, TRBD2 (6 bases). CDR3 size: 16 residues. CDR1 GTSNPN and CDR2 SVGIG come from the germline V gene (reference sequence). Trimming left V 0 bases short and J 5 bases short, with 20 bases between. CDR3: CAWSVRVSGGNHEQYF. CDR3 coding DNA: TGTGCCTGGAGTGTACGGGTTTCAGGAGGGAACCACGAGCAGTACTTC.

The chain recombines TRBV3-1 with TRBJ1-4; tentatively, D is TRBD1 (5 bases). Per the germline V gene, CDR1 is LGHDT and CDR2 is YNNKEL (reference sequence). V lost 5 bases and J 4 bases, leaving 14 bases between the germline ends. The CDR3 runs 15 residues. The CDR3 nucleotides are TGTGCCAGCAGCGACCCCGGGGGAAGTAATGAAAAACTGTTTTTT. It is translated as CASSDPGGSNEKLFF.

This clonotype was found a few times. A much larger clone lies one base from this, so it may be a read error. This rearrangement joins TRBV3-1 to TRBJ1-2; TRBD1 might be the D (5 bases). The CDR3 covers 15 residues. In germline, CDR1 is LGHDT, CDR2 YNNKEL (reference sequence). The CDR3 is CASSQVRTPNYGCTF. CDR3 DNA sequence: TGTGCCAGCAGCCAAGTGCGGACACCTAACTATGGCTGCACCTTC.

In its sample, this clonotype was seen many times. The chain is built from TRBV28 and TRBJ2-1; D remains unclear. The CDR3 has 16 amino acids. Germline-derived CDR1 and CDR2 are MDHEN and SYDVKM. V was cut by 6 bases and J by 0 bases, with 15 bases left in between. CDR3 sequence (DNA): TGTGCCAGCAGCAAGATGAACTTTTTCTCCTACAATGAGCAGTTCTTC. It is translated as CASSKMNFFSYNEQFF.

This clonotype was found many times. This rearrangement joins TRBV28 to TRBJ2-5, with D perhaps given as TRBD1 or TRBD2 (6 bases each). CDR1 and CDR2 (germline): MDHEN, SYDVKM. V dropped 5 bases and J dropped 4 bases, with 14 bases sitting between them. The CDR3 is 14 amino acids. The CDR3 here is CASSPRGAGETQYF. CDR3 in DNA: TGTGCCAGCAGTCCGAGGGGGGCGGGAGAGACCCAGTACTTC.

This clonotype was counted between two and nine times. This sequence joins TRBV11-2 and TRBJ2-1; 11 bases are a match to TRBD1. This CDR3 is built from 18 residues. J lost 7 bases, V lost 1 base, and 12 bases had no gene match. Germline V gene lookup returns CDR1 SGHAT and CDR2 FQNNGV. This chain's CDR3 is CASSLGSVWDRGWNEQFF. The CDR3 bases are TGTGCCAGCAGCTTAGGGTCGGTATGGGACAGGGGGTGGAATGAGCAGTTCTTC.

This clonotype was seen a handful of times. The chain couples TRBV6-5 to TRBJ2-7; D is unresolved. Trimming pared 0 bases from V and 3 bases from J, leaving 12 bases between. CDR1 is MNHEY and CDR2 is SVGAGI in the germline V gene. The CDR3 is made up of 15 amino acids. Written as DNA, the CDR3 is TGTGCCAGCAGTTACTCGGCGAGAGGCCTCTACGAGCAGTACTTC. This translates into CASSYSARGLYEQYF.

DNA of the CDR3: TGTGCCTGGGCAGACATAGGGGCTCAGCCCCAGCATTTT. Translating it yields CAWADIGAQPQHF. V gene TRBV30 combines with J gene TRBJ1-5; D may be TRBD1 (5 bases). The CDR3 is made up of 13 amino acids. CDR1 is GTSNPN, CDR2 SVGIG, per germline (reference sequence). The V end was cut by 5 bases, the J end by 6 bases, with 14 bases between.

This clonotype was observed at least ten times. CDR3 region: CASSPDRTSYEQYF. The CDR3 bases are TGTGCCAGCAGTCCGGACAGGACGTCCTACGAGCAGTACTTC. The rearrangement joins TRBV27 to TRBJ2-7; 7 positions match TRBD1. V shed 5 bases, J shed 1 base, and the junction held 5 bases outside the gene matches. Germline V lookup: CDR1 MNHEY, CDR2 SMNVEV (reference sequence). This CDR3 has 14 residues.

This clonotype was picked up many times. The CDR3: CSARVLGLAGVGEQFF. The CDR3 bases are TGCAGTGCTAGAGTCTTAGGACTAGCGGGAGTAGGTGAGCAGTTCTTC. The genes are TRBV20-1 and TRBJ2-1, with 13 bases lining up with TRBD2. After removal of 1 base from V and 9 bases from J, the junction contained 9 bases not matched to a gene. In germline, CDR1 is DFQATT, CDR2 SNEGSKA (reference sequence). The CDR3 is 16 amino acids.

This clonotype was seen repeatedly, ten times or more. The CDR3: CASSATGLAGGNEQFF. CDR3 DNA: TGTGCCAGCAGCGCGACGGGACTAGCGGGAGGCAATGAGCAGTTCTTC. The rearrangement joins TRBV7-9 to TRBJ2-1; 15 nucleotides align to TRBD2. The CDR3 runs 16 residues. With 5 bases clipped from V and 6 bases from J, the junction kept 5 bases outside the gene matches. CDR1 and CDR2 (germline): SEHNR, FQNEAQ (reference sequence).

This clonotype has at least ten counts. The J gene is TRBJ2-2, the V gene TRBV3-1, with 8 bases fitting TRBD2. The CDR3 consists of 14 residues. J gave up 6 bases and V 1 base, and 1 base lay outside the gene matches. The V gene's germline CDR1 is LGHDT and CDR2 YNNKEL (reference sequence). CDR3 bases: TGTGCCAGCAGCCAAGCGGGAGGGTCCGGGGAGCTGTTTTTT. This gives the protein CASSQAGGSGELFF.

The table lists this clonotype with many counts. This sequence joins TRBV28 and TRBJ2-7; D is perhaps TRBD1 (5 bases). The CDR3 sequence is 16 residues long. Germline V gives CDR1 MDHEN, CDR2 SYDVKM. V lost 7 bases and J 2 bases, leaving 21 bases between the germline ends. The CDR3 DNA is TGTGCCAGCATTCCCCGAGGCAGGGCGTTCGCCTACGAGCAGTACTTC. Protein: CASIPRGRAFAYEQYF.

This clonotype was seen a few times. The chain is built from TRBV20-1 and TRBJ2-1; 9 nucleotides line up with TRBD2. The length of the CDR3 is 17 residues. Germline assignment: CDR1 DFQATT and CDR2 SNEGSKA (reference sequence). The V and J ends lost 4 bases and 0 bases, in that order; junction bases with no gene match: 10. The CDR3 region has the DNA TGCAGTGCTATCGGTAGCGGGAGACAAAGCTCCTACAATGAGCAGTTCTTC. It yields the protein CSAIGSGRQSSYNEQFF.

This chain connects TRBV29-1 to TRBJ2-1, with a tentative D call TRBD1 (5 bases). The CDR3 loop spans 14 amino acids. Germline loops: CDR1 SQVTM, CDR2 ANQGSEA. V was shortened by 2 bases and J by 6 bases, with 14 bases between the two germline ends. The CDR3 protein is CSVESSDSLNEQFF. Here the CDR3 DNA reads TGCAGCGTTGAATCTTCCGACAGCCTCAATGAGCAGTTCTTC.

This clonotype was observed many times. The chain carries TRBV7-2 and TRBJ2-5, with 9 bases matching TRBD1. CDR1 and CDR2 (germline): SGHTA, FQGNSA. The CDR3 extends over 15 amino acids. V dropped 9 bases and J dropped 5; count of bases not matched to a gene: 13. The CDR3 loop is CARDPPGTGHETQYF. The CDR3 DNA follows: TGTGCCAGAGACCCTCCCGGGACAGGGCACGAGACCCAGTACTTC. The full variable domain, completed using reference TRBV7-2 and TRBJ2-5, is GAGVSQSPSNKVTEKGKDVELRCDPISGHTALYWYRQSLGQGLEFLIYFQGNSAPDKSGLPSDRFSAERTGGSVSTLTIQRTQQEDSAVYLCARDPPGTGHETQYFGPGTRLLVL.

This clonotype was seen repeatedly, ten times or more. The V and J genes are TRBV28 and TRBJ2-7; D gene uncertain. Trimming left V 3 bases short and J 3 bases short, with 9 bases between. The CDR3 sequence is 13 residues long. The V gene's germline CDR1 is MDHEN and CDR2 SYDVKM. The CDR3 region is CASSFSGNYEQYF. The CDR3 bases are TGTGCCAGCAGTTTTTCTGGGAACTACGAGCAGTACTTC.

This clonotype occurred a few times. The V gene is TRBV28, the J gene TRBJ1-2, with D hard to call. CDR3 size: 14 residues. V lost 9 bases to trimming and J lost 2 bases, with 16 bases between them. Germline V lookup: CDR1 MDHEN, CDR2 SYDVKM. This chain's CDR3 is CASCLFGENYGYTF. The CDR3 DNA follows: TGTGCCAGTTGTCTTTTCGGTGAAAACTATGGCTACACCTTC.

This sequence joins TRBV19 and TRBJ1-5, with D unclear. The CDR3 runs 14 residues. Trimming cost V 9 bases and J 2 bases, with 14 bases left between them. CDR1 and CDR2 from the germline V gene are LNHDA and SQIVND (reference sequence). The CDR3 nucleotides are TGTGCCAGCGGCTTTGGGAGCGGCAATCAGCCCCAGCATTTT. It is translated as CASGFGSGNQPQHF. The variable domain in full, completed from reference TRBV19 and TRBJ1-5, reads DGGITQSPKYLFRKEGQNVTLSCEQNLNHDAMYWYRQDPGQGLRLIYYSQIVNDFQKGDIAEGYSVSREKKESFPLTVTSAQKNPTAFYLCASGFGSGNQPQHFGDGTRLSIL.